One T cell receptor beta chain is described in this entry. Germline V gives CDR1 SNHLY, CDR2 FYNNEI. V shed 1 base and J shed 2 bases, with 12 bases lying between them. This CDR3 spans 15 amino acids. Per the study methods: By means of reference gene primer amplification, nucleated cell counts were estimated. Generated by immunoSEQ multiplex PCR, the TCRdb table keeps only in-frame clones and is missing some. Clone size and V and J calls were adopted from that table, with D and trimming inferred from the DNA. The sample consists of around 51,000 clones, 86% of them appearing once. The record originates from a study of blood T cell repertoires in COVID-19. Overall study: Sites across the United States, Italy and Spain contributed samples from acute and convalescent COVID-19. PBMCs, B-cell-depleted T cells, or T cells were the source of the cDNA or gDNA that made up the material.

The TCR was taken from a man older than 75 with active COVID-19. Sequenced sample: peripheral blood. The chain links TRBV2 to TRBJ2-7, with D perhaps TRBD1 (6 bases). CDR3 amino acids: CASSEGTARTYEQYF. The CDR3 DNA follows: TGTGCCAGCAGTGAAGGGACAGCCAGAACCTACGAGCAGTACTTC.